This record looks at one T cell receptor (beta chain) sequence and its context. Libraries were prepared by immunoSEQ multiplex PCR; TCRdb keeps only in-frame clonotypes and omits some of them. Here the sample spans over 60,000 clones, around 90% being singletons. This sample is drawn from a study of T cell changes during pregnancy in multiple sclerosis. V was clipped by 1 base and J by 5 bases, with 11 bases between them. Germline V lookup: CDR1 SGHVS, CDR2 FQNEAQ. The CDR3 is made up of 14 amino acids. The chain couples TRBV7-8 to TRBJ1-2; no definite D call. The TCR was taken from a female donor in good health, enrolled as a control in a pregnancy study. The sample was CD4+ T cells from peripheral blood mononuclear cells, taken in the third trimester of pregnancy. The CDR3 region is CASSLGFGFYGYTF. The CDR3 bases are TGTGCCAGCAGCTTAGGGTTCGGGTTTTATGGCTACACCTTC. Full variable domain (rest looked up from reference TRBV7-8 and TRBJ1-2): GAGVSQSPRYKVAKRGQDVALRCDPISGHVSLFWYQQALGQGPEFLTYFQNEAQLDKSGLPSDRFFAERPEGSVSTLKIQRTQQEDSAVYLCASSLGFGFYGYTFGSGTRLTVV.